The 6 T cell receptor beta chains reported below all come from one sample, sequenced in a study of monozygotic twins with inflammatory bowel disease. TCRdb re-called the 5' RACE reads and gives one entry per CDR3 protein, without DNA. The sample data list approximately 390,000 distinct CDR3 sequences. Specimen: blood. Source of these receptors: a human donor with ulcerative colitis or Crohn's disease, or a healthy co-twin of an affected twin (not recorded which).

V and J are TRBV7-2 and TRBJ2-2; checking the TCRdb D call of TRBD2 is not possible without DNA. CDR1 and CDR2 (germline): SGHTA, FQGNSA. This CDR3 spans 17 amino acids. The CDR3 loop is CASSLVFGRALAGELFF.

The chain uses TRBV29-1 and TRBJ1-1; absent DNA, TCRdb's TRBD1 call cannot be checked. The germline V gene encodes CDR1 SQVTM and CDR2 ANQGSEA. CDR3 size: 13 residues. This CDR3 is CSVVWDRPTEAFF.

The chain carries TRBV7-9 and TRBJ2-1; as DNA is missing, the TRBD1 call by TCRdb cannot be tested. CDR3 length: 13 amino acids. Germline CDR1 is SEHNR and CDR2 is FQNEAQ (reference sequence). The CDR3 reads CASSHRGGNEQFF.

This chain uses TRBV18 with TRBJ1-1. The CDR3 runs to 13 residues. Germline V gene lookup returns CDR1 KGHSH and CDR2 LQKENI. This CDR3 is CASSPVGSTEAFF.

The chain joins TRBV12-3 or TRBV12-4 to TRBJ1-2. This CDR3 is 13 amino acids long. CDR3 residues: CASSLQYHYGYTF.

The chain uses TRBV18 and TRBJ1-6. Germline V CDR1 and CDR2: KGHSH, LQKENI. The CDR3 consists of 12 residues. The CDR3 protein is CASSPPDSPLHF.